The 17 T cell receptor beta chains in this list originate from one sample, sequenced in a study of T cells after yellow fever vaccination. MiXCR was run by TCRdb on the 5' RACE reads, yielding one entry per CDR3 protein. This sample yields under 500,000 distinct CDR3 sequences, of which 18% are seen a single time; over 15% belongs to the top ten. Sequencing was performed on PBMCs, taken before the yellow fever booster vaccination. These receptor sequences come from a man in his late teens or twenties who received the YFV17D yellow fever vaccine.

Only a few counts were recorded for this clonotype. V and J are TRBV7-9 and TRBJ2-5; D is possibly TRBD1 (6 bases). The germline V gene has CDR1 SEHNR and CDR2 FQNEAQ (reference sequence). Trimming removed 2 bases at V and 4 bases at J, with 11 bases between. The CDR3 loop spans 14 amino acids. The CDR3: CASSLMGAAETQYF. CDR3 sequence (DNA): TGTGCCAGCAGCTTAATGGGGGCGGCAGAGACCCAGTACTTC. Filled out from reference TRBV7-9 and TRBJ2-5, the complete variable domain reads DTGVSQNPRHKITKRGQNVTFRCDPISEHNRLYWYRQTLGQGPEFLTYFQNEAQLEKSRLLSDRFSAERPKGSFSTLEIQRTEQGDSAMYLCASSLMGAAETQYFGPGTRLLVL.

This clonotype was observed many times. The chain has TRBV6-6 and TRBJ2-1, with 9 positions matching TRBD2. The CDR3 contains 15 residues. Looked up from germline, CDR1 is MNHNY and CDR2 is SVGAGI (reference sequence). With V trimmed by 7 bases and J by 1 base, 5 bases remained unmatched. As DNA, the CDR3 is TGTGCCAGCACTGCTAGCGGGATTTCCTACAATGAGCAGTTCTTC. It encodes CASTASGISYNEQFF.

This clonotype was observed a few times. CDR3 sequence: CASSPGWDYEQYF. The CDR3 DNA reads as TGTGCCAGCAGCCCCGGATGGGACTACGAGCAGTACTTC. V and J are TRBV7-9 and TRBJ2-7; D is ambiguous. The CDR3 covers 13 residues. The V and J ends lost 5 bases and 3 bases respectively, with 11 bases between them. Per the germline V gene, CDR1 is SEHNR and CDR2 is FQNEAQ (reference sequence).

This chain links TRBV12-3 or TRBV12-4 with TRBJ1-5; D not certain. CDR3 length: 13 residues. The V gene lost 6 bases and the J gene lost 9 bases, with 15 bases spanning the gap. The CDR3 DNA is TGTGCCAGCAGCCAACGGGGTTTTGGGCCCCAGCATTTT. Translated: CASSQRGFGPQHF.

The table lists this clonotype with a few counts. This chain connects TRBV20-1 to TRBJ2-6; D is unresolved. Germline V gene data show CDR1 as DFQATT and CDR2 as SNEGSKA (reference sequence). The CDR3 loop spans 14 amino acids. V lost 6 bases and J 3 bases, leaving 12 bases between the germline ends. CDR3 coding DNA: TGCAGTGCGCCAATACATGGTGGGGCCAACGTCCTGACTTTC. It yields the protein CSAPIHGGANVLTF.

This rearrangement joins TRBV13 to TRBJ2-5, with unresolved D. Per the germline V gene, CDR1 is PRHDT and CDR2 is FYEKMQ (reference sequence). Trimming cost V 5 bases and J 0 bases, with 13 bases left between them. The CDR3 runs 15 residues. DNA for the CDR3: TGTGCCAGCAGCCTCGGTAGGAGTAACCAAGAGACCCAGTACTTC. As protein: CASSLGRSNQETQYF.

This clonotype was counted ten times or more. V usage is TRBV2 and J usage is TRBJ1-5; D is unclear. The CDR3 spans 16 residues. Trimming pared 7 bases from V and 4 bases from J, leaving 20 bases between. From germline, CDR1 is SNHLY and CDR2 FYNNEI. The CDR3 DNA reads TGTGCCAGCATGGGCGAGGGCCGTGCCGGTAATCAGCCCCAGCATTTT. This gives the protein CASMGEGRAGNQPQHF.

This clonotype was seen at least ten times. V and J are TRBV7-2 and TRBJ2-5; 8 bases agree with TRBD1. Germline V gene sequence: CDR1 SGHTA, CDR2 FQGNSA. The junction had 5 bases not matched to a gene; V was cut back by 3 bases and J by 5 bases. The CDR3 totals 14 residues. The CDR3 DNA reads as TGTGCCAGCAGCTTGACAGGGGTAGGGGAGACCCAGTACTTC. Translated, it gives CASSLTGVGETQYF.

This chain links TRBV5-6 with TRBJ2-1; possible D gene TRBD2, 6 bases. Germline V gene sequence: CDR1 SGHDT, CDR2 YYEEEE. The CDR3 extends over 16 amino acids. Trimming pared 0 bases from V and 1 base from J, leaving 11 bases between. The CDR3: CASSLGAGRSYNEQFF. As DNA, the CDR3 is TGTGCCAGCAGCTTGGGGGCAGGGAGGTCCTACAATGAGCAGTTCTTC.

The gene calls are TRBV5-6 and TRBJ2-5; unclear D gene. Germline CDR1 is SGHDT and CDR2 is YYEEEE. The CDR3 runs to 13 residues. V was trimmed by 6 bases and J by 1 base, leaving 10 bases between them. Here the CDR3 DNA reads TGTGCCAGCACCCGGCGGTTCCAAGAGACCCAGTACTTC. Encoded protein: CASTRRFQETQYF.

CDR3 in amino acids: CASSYITGSGYTF. The CDR3 coding sequence is TGTGCCAGCAGCTACATCACAGGGTCTGGCTACACCTTC. The chain recombines TRBV7-8 with TRBJ1-2; D possibly corresponds to TRBD1 (6 bases). Germline-derived CDR1 and CDR2 are SGHVS and FQNEAQ. The CDR3 extends over 13 amino acids. Trimming removed 4 bases from V and 7 bases from J, with 13 bases in between.

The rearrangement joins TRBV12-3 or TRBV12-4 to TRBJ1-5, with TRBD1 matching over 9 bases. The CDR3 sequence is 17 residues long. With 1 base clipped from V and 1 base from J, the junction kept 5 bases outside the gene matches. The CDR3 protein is CASSLGKDRGSNQPQHF. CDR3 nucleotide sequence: TGTGCCAGCAGTTTAGGGAAGGACAGGGGAAGCAATCAGCCCCAGCATTTT.

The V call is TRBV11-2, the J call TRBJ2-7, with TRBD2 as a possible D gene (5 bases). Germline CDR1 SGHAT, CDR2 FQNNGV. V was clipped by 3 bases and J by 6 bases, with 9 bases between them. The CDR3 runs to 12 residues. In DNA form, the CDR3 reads TGTGCCAGCAGCTTGAGGGCTGGCGAGCAGTACGTC. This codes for CASSLRAGEQYV.

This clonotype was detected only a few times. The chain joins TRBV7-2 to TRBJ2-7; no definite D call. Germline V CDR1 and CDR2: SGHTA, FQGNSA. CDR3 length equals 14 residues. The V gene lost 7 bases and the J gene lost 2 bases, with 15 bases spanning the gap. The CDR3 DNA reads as TGTGCCAGCACAACCGGAGACGGAGCCTACGAGCAGTACTTC. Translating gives CASTTGDGAYEQYF. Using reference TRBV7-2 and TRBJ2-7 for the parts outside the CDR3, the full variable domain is GAGVSQSPSNKVTEKGKDVELRCDPISGHTALYWYRQSLGQGLEFLIYFQGNSAPDKSGLPSDRFSAERTGGSVSTLTIQRTQQEDSAVYLCASTTGDGAYEQYFGPGTRLTVT.

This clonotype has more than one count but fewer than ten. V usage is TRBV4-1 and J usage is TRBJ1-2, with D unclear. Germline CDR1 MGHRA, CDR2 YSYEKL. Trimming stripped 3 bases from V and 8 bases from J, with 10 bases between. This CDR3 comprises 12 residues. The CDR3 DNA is TGCGCCAGCAGCCACTCCAAGGGAGGCTACACCTTC. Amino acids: CASSHSKGGYTF.

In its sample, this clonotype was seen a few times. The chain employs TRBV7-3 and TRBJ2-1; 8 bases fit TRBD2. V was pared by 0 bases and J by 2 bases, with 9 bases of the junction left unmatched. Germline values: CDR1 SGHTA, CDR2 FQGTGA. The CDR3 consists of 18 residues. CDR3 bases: TGTGCCAGCAGCTTAACCGGCCCTCTGCGGGGGGCCTACAATGAGCAGTTCTTC. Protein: CASSLTGPLRGAYNEQFF. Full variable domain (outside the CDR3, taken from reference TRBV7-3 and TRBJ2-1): GAGVSQTPSNKVTEKGKYVELRCDPISGHTALYWYRQSLGQGPEFLIYFQGTGAADDSGLPNDRFFAVRPEGSVSTLKIQRTERGDSAVYLCASSLTGPLRGAYNEQFFGPGTRLTVL.

As DNA, the CDR3 is TGCGCCAGCAGCCAACTCGGGGGACAGGGTAGCACAGATACGCAGTATTTT. It translates to CASSQLGGQGSTDTQYF. The chain has TRBV4-1 and TRBJ2-3; 9 nucleotides align to TRBD1. The trim removed 2 bases at V and 0 bases at J, leaving 6 bases unmatched. The CDR3 has 17 amino acids. Germline V lookup: CDR1 MGHRA, CDR2 YSYEKL.